This paragraph covers one T cell receptor (beta chain) sequence. Its matching antigen is unknown. One end of the junction fails to match germline, which may point to a read error. The CDR3 totals 14 residues. The V gene's germline CDR1 is MGHRA and CDR2 YSYEKL. These data come from a study of read filtering for tumor transcriptome and immune sequencing. Findings and caveats of the study: IR-seq captured clonotypes deeper and more reliably than RNA-seq. Sorted CD138-negative bone marrow cells were not purified T cells.

The library was built from around 0.4 ug RNA with molecular barcoded adaptors for alpha/delta and beta/gamma chains. TCRdb recomputed calls from the reads with MiXCR, one row per CDR3 protein. The top ten clones hold about 26% of a sample with around 38,000 distinct CDR3 sequences, roughly 13% of them seen once. The chain carries TRBV4-1 and TRBJ2-2, with D maybe TRBD2 (6 bases). The sequenced material came from a population of CD138-negative cells sorted from bone marrow. The sequence was collected from a donor at least 40 years old with multiple myeloma. CDR3 sequence reads: CASSLTAFTGGLFF. The CDR3 DNA reads TGCGCCAGCAGCCTCACCGCCTTCACCGGGGGGCTGTTTTTT.